This passage covers 16 T cell receptor beta chains from one sample sequenced in a study of blood T cell repertoires in COVID-19. Only in-frame clones appear in the TCRdb table, and some are missing; sequencing was by immunoSEQ multiplex PCR. The table shows about 310,000 clones, with around 84% occurring only once. What was sequenced was PBMCs or T cells enriched from blood (not recorded which). These receptors were taken from a woman aged 25 to 39 who had been exposed to COVID-19.

The chain links TRBV11-1 to TRBJ2-1; D call uncertain. Trimming removed 4 bases at V and 0 bases at J, with 10 bases between. Germline CDR1 and CDR2: SGHAT and FQDESV (reference sequence). CDR3 length equals 15 residues. DNA of the CDR3: TGTGCCAGCAGCTCGACACCGAGCTCCTACAATGAGCAGTTCTTC. This codes for CASSSTPSSYNEQFF.

This chain joins TRBV30 and TRBJ1-1; the match to TRBD1 covers 11 bases. Germline loops: CDR1 GTSNPN, CDR2 SVGIG (reference sequence). The CDR3 loop spans 15 amino acids. V shed 5 bases, J shed 0 bases, and the junction held 5 bases outside the gene matches. The CDR3 loop reads CAWDGQGALNTEAFF. The CDR3 coding sequence is TGTGCCTGGGACGGACAGGGGGCGCTGAACACTGAAGCTTTCTTT.

The chain has TRBV2 and TRBJ2-1, with 8 bases lining up with TRBD1. Trimming took 8 bases from V and 5 from J; bases not matched to a gene: 11. The CDR3 extends over 15 amino acids. CDR1 is SNHLY, CDR2 FYNNEI, per germline. The chain's CDR3 is CASGLEAGGHNEQFF. CDR3 bases: TGTGCCAGCGGGTTGGAGGCAGGGGGCCACAATGAGCAGTTCTTC.

The rearrangement uses TRBV4-3 and TRBJ2-2; D uncertain. V lost 4 bases to trimming and J lost 0 bases, with 6 bases between them. The germline gives CDR1 LGHNA, CDR2 YSLEER. CDR3 length: 14 residues. The CDR3: CASSLLANTGELFF. DNA of the CDR3: TGCGCCAGCAGCCTCCTAGCGAACACCGGGGAGCTGTTTTTT.

This chain joins TRBV14 and TRBJ1-2; a weak D match, TRBD1 (6 bases). In germline, CDR1 is SGHDN, CDR2 FVKESK. The CDR3 runs to 13 residues. V dropped 6 bases and J dropped 8 bases, with 16 bases sitting between them. Here the CDR3 DNA reads TGTGCCAGCAGTGAACAGGGACGGGAAGGCTACACCTTC. Its protein is CASSEQGREGYTF. The full variable domain, rest sourced from reference TRBV14 and TRBJ1-2, is EAGVTQFPSHSVIEKGQTVTLRCDPISGHDNLYWYRRVMGKEIKFLLHFVKESKQDESGMPNNRFLAERTGGTYSTLKVQPAELEDSGVYFCASSEQGREGYTFGSGTRLTVV.

The chain is built from TRBV30 and TRBJ1-1; 9 bases match TRBD1. CDR1 is GTSNPN, CDR2 SVGIG, per germline (reference sequence). The CDR3 is 15 amino acids. Unmatched junction bases numbered 13, after V lost 8 bases and J lost 3 bases. Written as DNA, the CDR3 is TGTGCCCGGGACAGGGAATTTTCAGCAGACACTGAAGCTTTCTTT. It codes for CARDREFSADTEAFF.

V is TRBV6-2 or TRBV6-3 and J is TRBJ1-4, with 8 bases that match TRBD1. V gave up 5 bases and J gave up 6 bases; unmatched junction bases: 5. Germline loops: CDR1 MNHEY, CDR2 SVGEGT. The CDR3 consists of 14 residues. The CDR3 nucleotides are TGTGCCAGCAGTGGACAGGGAGGCGATGAAAAACTGTTTTTT. This encodes CASSGQGGDEKLFF.

This clone has just one count. The chain joins TRBV3-1 (or the pseudogene TRBV3-2) to TRBJ1-2, with 7 positions matching TRBD1. CDR1 is LGHDT, CDR2 YNNKEL, per germline (reference sequence). V shed 4 bases and J 3 bases; nucleotides not matched to a gene: 5. This CDR3 comprises 14 residues. The DNA of the CDR3 is TGTGCCAGCAGCCCGAGACAGGGAGACTATGGCTACACCTTC. Translated: CASSPRQGDYGYTF.

This chain connects TRBV27 to TRBJ1-1; 8 bases fit TRBD1. J was trimmed by 4 bases and V by 5 bases; bases with no gene match: 3. There are 13 residues in the CDR3. Germline V gives CDR1 MNHEY, CDR2 SMNVEV (reference sequence). The CDR3 nucleotides are TGTGCCAGCAGTACTACAGGGGGCACTGAAGCTTTCTTT. Translation gives CASSTTGGTEAFF.

A few counts support this clone. The V gene is TRBV29-1, the J gene TRBJ1-1, with 9 bases fitting TRBD1. V dropped 4 bases and J dropped 6; count of bases not matched to a gene: 6. The germline V gene has CDR1 SQVTM and CDR2 ANQGSEA. The length of the CDR3 is 13 residues. The CDR3 nucleotides read TGCAGCGTTGTCGGGACAGGGACTCCTGAAGCTTTCTTT. Its protein product is CSVVGTGTPEAFF.

This clone turned up a few times. V usage is TRBV7-2 and J usage is TRBJ1-3; D unclear. CDR1 is SGHTA and CDR2 is FQGNSA in the germline V gene. The ends were cut back, 4 bases at V and 0 bases at J, with 7 bases in the middle. The CDR3 sequence is 14 residues long. CDR3 residues: CASSSQNSGNTIYF. CDR3 DNA sequence: TGTGCCAGCAGCTCCCAGAACTCTGGAAACACCATATATTTT.

V and J are TRBV2 and TRBJ2-1; D gene unclear. This CDR3 spans 11 amino acids. Germline V gene sequence: CDR1 SNHLY, CDR2 FYNNEI. The germline V and J ends were trimmed by 2 bases and 13 bases, with 9 bases remaining between them. CDR3 DNA: TGTGCCAGCAGTGAACCCCAGGTACAGTTCTTC. Amino acid sequence: CASSEPQVQFF.

V gene TRBV10-3 combines with J gene TRBJ2-5, with TRBD2 matching 7 bases. Germline CDR1 ENHRY, CDR2 SYGVKD. The CDR3 consists of 13 residues. The ends lost 5 bases at V and 5 bases at J; junction bases unmatched: 5. The CDR3 nucleotides read TGTGCCATCAGTTCGATGGGGGGGGAGACCCAGTACTTC. Protein product: CAISSMGGETQYF.

This clone occurred a few times. The chain uses TRBV7-8 and TRBJ1-1, with D perhaps matching TRBD1 (5 bases). This CDR3 comprises 15 residues. Trimming removed 4 bases from V and 8 bases from J, with 20 bases in between. Germline CDR1 SGHVS, CDR2 FQNEAQ. The CDR3 sequence is CASSYRRGGGAEAFF. CDR3 nucleotide sequence: TGTGCCAGCAGCTATAGGAGGGGTGGGGGAGCGGAAGCTTTCTTT.

The genes are TRBV6-2 or TRBV6-3 and TRBJ2-1; the match to TRBD1 covers 7 bases. The germline gives CDR1 MNHEY, CDR2 SVGEGT. The junction had 9 bases not matched to a gene; V was cut back by 6 bases and J by 4 bases. The CDR3 spans 15 residues. DNA of the CDR3: TGTGCCAGCAGCTCCGGGACAGAGAATTACAATGAGCAGTTCTTC. Its translation is CASSSGTENYNEQFF.

This rearrangement joins TRBV9 to TRBJ2-5, with 7 bases identical to TRBD2. Looked up from germline, CDR1 is SGDLS and CDR2 is YYNGEE. The trim removed 0 bases at V and 4 bases at J, leaving 6 bases unmatched. This CDR3 contains 15 residues. CDR3 loop: CASSVATGGGETQYF. CDR3 nucleotide sequence: TGTGCCAGCAGCGTAGCTACTGGGGGGGGAGAGACCCAGTACTTC.